What follows are 32 T cell receptor beta chains derived from one specimen sequenced in a study of a mutant IDH1 vaccine in newly diagnosed glioma. Time point indicated: week 11, during vaccination. The content of each vaccine dose was 300 ug of mutant IDH1 20-mer peptide, and topical imiquimod accompanied it. No antigens are known for them. TCRdb's table, derived via immunoSEQ multiplex PCR, lists solely in-frame clones and lacks some. This sample yields about 36,000 clones, of which 80% are seen a single time; approximately 16% belongs to the top ten. Source: peripheral blood mononuclear cells (PBMCs), taken from a glioma patient whose treatment included an IDH1 peptide vaccine. The receptors come from a woman aged 30 to 39 with glioma. Some clones in this sample may be carry-over from other donors' samples.

The V gene is TRBV7-9, the J gene TRBJ1-5; D gene uncertain. Germline loops: CDR1 SEHNR, CDR2 FQNEAQ (reference sequence). V was trimmed by 5 bases and J by 1 base, leaving 6 bases between them. CDR3 length: 13 residues. CDR3 bases: TGTGCCAGCAGCCCGGACAGCAATCAGCCCCAGCATTTT. This gives the protein CASSPDSNQPQHF. Drawing the rest from reference TRBV7-9 and TRBJ1-5, the complete variable domain is DTGVSQNPRHKITKRGQNVTFRCDPISEHNRLYWYRQTLGQGPEFLTYFQNEAQLEKSRLLSDRFSAERPKGSFSTLEIQRTEQGDSAMYLCASSPDSNQPQHFGDGTRLSIL.

The chain employs TRBV25-1 and TRBJ2-2; TRBD1 matches at 11 bases. The CDR3 loop spans 16 amino acids. CDR1 is MGHDK, CDR2 SYGVNS, per germline. After removal of 6 bases from V and 7 bases from J, the junction contained 10 bases not matched to a gene. The CDR3 region has the DNA TGTGCCAGCAGCCCCTGGACAGGGGGCTTCCACGGGGAGCTGTTTTTT. Protein: CASSPWTGGFHGELFF.

The V gene is TRBV27, the J gene TRBJ1-1; D perhaps matches TRBD1 (5 bases). Germline values: CDR1 MNHEY, CDR2 SMNVEV (reference sequence). This CDR3 has 13 amino acids. The ends were cut back, 2 bases at V and 1 base at J, with 5 bases in the middle. CDR3 sequence: CASSLRGNTEAFF. DNA of the CDR3: TGTGCCAGCAGTTTAAGGGGGAACACTGAAGCTTTCTTT.

The chain combines TRBV10-3 with TRBJ2-1, with 8 bases that match TRBD2. Per germline, CDR1 ENHRY and CDR2 SYGVKD. The CDR3 spans 14 residues. V shed 8 bases and J 0 bases; nucleotides not matched to a gene: 3. CDR3 nucleotide sequence: TGTGCCATCCGGAGCGGGAGCTCCTACAATGAGCAGTTCTTC. Translated: CAIRSGSSYNEQFF.

V and J are TRBV4-1 and TRBJ2-7, with TRBD2 as a possible D gene (6 bases). The CDR3 length is 15 residues. Germline CDR1 reads MGHRA; CDR2 reads YSYEKL. V was cut by 0 bases and J by 3 bases, with 12 bases left in between. The CDR3 DNA reads as TGCGCCAGCAGCCAAGAAACTAGCCGTAACTACGAGCAGTACTTC. The encoded protein is CASSQETSRNYEQYF.

As regards this clone: An end of the junction does not agree with germline; a read error may underlie this. The rearrangement uses TRBV7-7 and TRBJ2-1; 9 nucleotides match TRBD1. CDR3 length equals 15 residues. Germline assignment: CDR1 SSHAT and CDR2 FNYEAQ (reference sequence). In nucleotides, the CDR3 is TGTGCTAGCAGCTTGGGGGACAGGGCTGACGATGAGCAGTTCTTC. This sequence encodes CASSLGDRADDEQFF.

The CDR3 sequence: CASSVGTGPYEQYF. The DNA for the CDR3 is TGTGCCAGTAGTGTAGGGACGGGACCCTACGAGCAGTACTTC. V and J are TRBV19 and TRBJ2-7; D possibly matches TRBD1 or TRBD2 (5 bases each). V shed 5 bases and J shed 2 bases, with 13 bases lying between them. The CDR3 is made up of 14 amino acids. Per germline, CDR1 LNHDA and CDR2 SQIVND (reference sequence).

This clone was picked up one time. J is TRBJ1-1 and V is TRBV5-1; maybe TRBD1 (6 bases). V shed 0 bases and J shed 8 bases, with 11 bases lying between them. The CDR3 loop spans 13 amino acids. Germline loops: CDR1 SGHRS, CDR2 YFSETQ. The CDR3 DNA is TGCGCCAGCAGCTTGGTTCAGGGGTCAGAAGCTTTCTTT. Amino acids: CASSLVQGSEAFF.

The chain is built from TRBV10-2 and TRBJ1-1, with 7 bases matching TRBD1. The germline gives CDR1 WSHSY, CDR2 SAAADI. This CDR3 has 13 residues. Germline trimming cut 6 bases from V and 3 bases from J; bases unmatched to any gene: 4. The chain's CDR3 is CASRTGRDTEAFF. CDR3 in DNA: TGCGCCAGCAGGACAGGGAGGGACACTGAAGCTTTCTTT.

This clone has more than one count but fewer than ten. V is TRBV15 and J is TRBJ1-2; perhaps TRBD1 as D (6 bases). The germline CDR1 and CDR2 sequences are LNHNV and YYDKDF (reference sequence). The CDR3 loop spans 15 amino acids. The V end lost 5 bases, the J end lost 3 bases, and 16 bases lay between the germline ends. The CDR3 nucleotides are TGTGCCACCAGCCCGATCAGCAGGGGAGACTATGGCTACACCTTC. Residues: CATSPISRGDYGYTF.

This chain connects TRBV6-5 to TRBJ1-2, with TRBD1 identical over 9 bases. Germline CDR1 is MNHEY and CDR2 is SVGAGI. Trimming removed 2 bases from V and 6 bases from J; junction bases left unmatched: 10. The CDR3 extends over 16 amino acids. As DNA, the CDR3 is TGTGCCAGCAGTTACCAGACAGGGGGGACTCTTCATGGCTACACCTTC. This encodes CASSYQTGGTLHGYTF.

The chain uses TRBV4-1 and TRBJ2-4, with TRBD2 as a possible D gene (6 bases). Trimming shortened V by 1 base and J by 8 bases, and 6 bases separated the two germline ends. The CDR3 contains 12 residues. Germline V gene data show CDR1 as MGHRA and CDR2 as YSYEKL. CDR3 DNA sequence: TGCGCCAGCAGCCAAGGGGAGGACATTCAGTACTTC. It is translated as CASSQGEDIQYF.

This clone was recorded a few times. The gene calls are TRBV7-9 and TRBJ2-1, with 8 bases identical to TRBD2. With 11 bases clipped from V and 1 base from J, the junction kept 4 bases outside the gene matches. Germline V lookup: CDR1 SEHNR, CDR2 FQNEAQ (reference sequence). This CDR3 contains 13 residues. The CDR3 sequence: CAGQRESYNEQFF. The CDR3 region has the DNA TGTGCCGGCCAGCGGGAGTCCTACAATGAGCAGTTCTTC.

The chain joins TRBV5-4 to TRBJ2-3; D unclear. Deletions cut 4 bases from V and 6 bases from J, with 12 bases between. Germline V lookup: CDR1 SGHNT, CDR2 YYREEE (reference sequence). This CDR3 contains 13 residues. The CDR3 spells CASSPDAPDTQYF. The DNA of the CDR3 is TGTGCCAGCAGCCCGGACGCCCCGGATACGCAGTATTTT. Based on the CDR3 plus reference TRBV5-4 and TRBJ2-3, the full variable domain is ETGVTQSPTHLIKTRGQQVTLRCSSQSGHNTVSWYQQALGQGPQFIFQYYREEENGRGNFPPRFSGLQFPNYSSELNVNALELDDSALYLCASSPDAPDTQYFGPGTRLTVL.

The chain is built from TRBV14 and TRBJ2-1; 13 bases are a match to TRBD2. CDR1 SGHDN and CDR2 FVKESK come from the germline V gene. The junction had 11 bases not matched to a gene; V was cut back by 5 bases and J by 10 bases. The CDR3 is 16 amino acids. CDR3 nucleotides: TGTGCCAGCAGCAGGTTCTCGGGACTAGCGGGAACGGAGCAGTTCTTC. This sequence encodes CASSRFSGLAGTEQFF.

The CDR3 loop is CASSRSGQSYSYTEAFF. In DNA form, the CDR3 reads TGCGCCAGCAGCCGCAGTGGACAGTCTTACTCCTACACTGAAGCTTTCTTT. The V and J genes are TRBV5-1 and TRBJ1-1, with a tentative D call TRBD1 (6 bases). Germline loops: CDR1 SGHRS, CDR2 YFSETQ. Trimming shortened V by 4 bases and J by 3 bases, and 22 bases separated the two germline ends. The CDR3 has 17 residues.

This clone has a handful of counts. The V call is TRBV9, the J call TRBJ1-1, with 8 bases matching TRBD1. Germline V gene sequence: CDR1 SGDLS, CDR2 YYNGEE. CDR3 length equals 15 residues. After removal of 4 bases from V and 1 base from J, the junction contained 6 bases not matched to a gene. The CDR3 sequence is CASSPRTGRNTEAFF. In nucleotides, the CDR3 is TGTGCCAGCAGCCCTCGGACAGGGAGGAACACTGAAGCTTTCTTT.

J is TRBJ1-1 and V is TRBV5-1, with TRBD1 matching 7 bases. With 4 bases clipped from V and 3 bases from J, the junction kept 18 bases outside the gene matches. The germline CDR1 and CDR2 sequences are SGHRS and YFSETQ. The CDR3 spans 18 residues. The CDR3 region has the DNA TGCGCCAGCAGCCACCCCGGAGCACGAAACAGGGGAGACACTGAAGCTTTCTTT. Translated, it gives CASSHPGARNRGDTEAFF.

This clone was seen a few times. The chain has TRBV9 and TRBJ2-7; weak D call: TRBD1 (5 bases). Trimming took 3 bases from V and 4 from J, leaving 8 bases between them. CDR1 is SGDLS, CDR2 YYNGEE, per germline. The CDR3 is made up of 12 amino acids. The CDR3 loop reads CASSGDSYEQYF. The DNA for the CDR3 is TGTGCCAGCAGCGGCGACAGTTACGAGCAGTACTTC.

The rearrangement links TRBV9 to TRBJ2-1; 8 bases line up with TRBD2. Germline values: CDR1 SGDLS, CDR2 YYNGEE. The CDR3 is 15 residues long. After removal of 1 base from V and 7 bases from J, the junction contained 7 bases not matched to a gene. The CDR3 sequence: CASSVLGRAQNEQFF. CDR3 in DNA: TGTGCCAGCAGCGTACTCGGGAGGGCCCAAAATGAGCAGTTCTTC. The full variable domain, rest sourced from reference TRBV9 and TRBJ2-1, is DSGVTQTPKHLITATGQRVTLRCSPRSGDLSVYWYQQSLDQGLQFLIQYYNGEERAKGNILERFSAQQFPDLHSELNLSSLELGDSALYFCASSVLGRAQNEQFFGPGTRLTVL.

The CDR3 nucleotides read TGTGCCACCAGCAGAGATTTGACAGGTCCCCCTGTAGACGAGCAGTACTTC. Translation: CATSRDLTGPPVDEQYF. The chain carries TRBV15 and TRBJ2-5, with D possibly TRBD1 on 6 matching bases. The DNA end is more similar to TRBJ2-7, so the J call may be wrong. Germline CDR1 is LNHNV and CDR2 is YYDKDF (reference sequence). The CDR3 extends over 17 amino acids.

The chain employs TRBV5-4 and TRBJ1-1, with 7 nucleotides matching TRBD1. From germline, CDR1 is SGHNT and CDR2 YYREEE (reference sequence). Unmatched junction bases numbered 13, after V lost 3 bases and J lost 14 bases. The CDR3 length is 13 residues. CDR3 loop: CASSSERGHGSFF. CDR3 in DNA: TGTGCCAGCAGCTCGGAGAGGGGGCACGGGAGCTTCTTT.

The genes are TRBV7-8 and TRBJ1-2, with unresolved D. This CDR3 has 12 amino acids. Germline lookup yields CDR1 SGHVS and CDR2 FQNEAQ. V was cut by 1 base and J by 8 bases, with 8 bases left in between. The CDR3 DNA reads TGTGCCAGCAGCTTAGTCTACGAAGGCTACACCTTC. Its protein is CASSLVYEGYTF.

The chain has TRBV19 and TRBJ2-7; 10 bases match TRBD2. In germline, CDR1 is LNHDA, CDR2 SQIVND (reference sequence). V was clipped by 7 bases and J by 0 bases; unmatched bases: 3. This CDR3 region has 14 residues. The CDR3 here is CASNPSGSSYEQYF. The CDR3 nucleotides read TGTGCCAGTAATCCTAGCGGGAGCTCCTACGAGCAGTACTTC.

The CDR3 nucleotides are TGTGCCAGCAGCCCCCGACAGGGGACCAATCAGCCCCAGCATTTT. Amino acid sequence: CASSPRQGTNQPQHF. The chain has TRBV9 and TRBJ1-5, with 8 bases aligning to TRBD1. Germline V gene data show CDR1 as SGDLS and CDR2 as YYNGEE. This CDR3 has 15 residues. V trimming: 4 bases; J trimming: 3 bases; junction bases outside the gene matches: 6.

CDR3 residues: CASSRTGGNEQFF. The CDR3 DNA follows: TGTGCCAGCAGCCGGACAGGGGGCAATGAGCAGTTCTTC. The V gene is TRBV7-2, the J gene TRBJ2-1, with 10 bases fitting TRBD1. The CDR3 has 13 residues. Per the germline V gene, CDR1 is SGHTA and CDR2 is FQGNSA. V lost 5 bases and J lost 6; bases outside the gene matches: 1.

The genes are TRBV9 and TRBJ2-2, with TRBD1 matching over 8 bases. Trimming removed 3 bases from V and 4 bases from J; junction bases left unmatched: 5. The CDR3 spans 15 residues. The germline V gene encodes CDR1 SGDLS and CDR2 YYNGEE. CDR3 nucleotide sequence: TGTGCCAGCAGCGCGTCGACAGGGGCCACCGGGGAGCTGTTTTTT. It specifies CASSASTGATGELFF.

This clone was observed a single time. J is TRBJ2-3 and V is TRBV5-6, with D hard to call. V was shortened by 3 bases and J by 4 bases, with 9 bases between the two germline ends. Germline values: CDR1 SGHDT, CDR2 YYEEEE. The CDR3 totals 13 residues. The CDR3 region has the DNA TGTGCCAGCAGCTCTTCTTCCGCAGATACGCAGTATTTT. It is translated as CASSSSSADTQYF.

This clone was seen only a few times. This rearrangement joins TRBV27 to TRBJ2-2, with D unresolved. Trimming took 3 bases from V and 0 from J, leaving 5 bases between them. CDR1 and CDR2 (germline): MNHEY, SMNVEV (reference sequence). The CDR3 has 14 residues. The DNA for the CDR3 is TGTGCCAGCAGTTTTTCCGCGAACACCGGGGAGCTGTTTTTT. The encoded protein is CASSFSANTGELFF.

The V and J genes are TRBV4-1 and TRBJ1-4, with D hard to call. The CDR3 consists of 14 residues. Germline-derived CDR1 and CDR2 are MGHRA and YSYEKL. V shed 2 bases and J shed 0 bases, with 4 bases lying between them. The CDR3 is CASSQHTTNEKLFF. In DNA form, the CDR3 reads TGCGCCAGCAGCCAACACACAACTAATGAAAAACTGTTTTTT.

V gene TRBV5-4 combines with J gene TRBJ2-7; possible D gene TRBD1, 6 bases. CDR1 is SGHNT, CDR2 YYREEE, per germline (reference sequence). The CDR3 sequence is 14 residues long. Trimming left V 4 bases short and J 2 bases short, with 13 bases between. This CDR3 reads CASSPKDSTYEQYF. Written as DNA, the CDR3 is TGTGCCAGCAGCCCAAAGGACAGCACCTACGAGCAGTACTTC.

The chain couples TRBV9 to TRBJ2-3, with TRBD2 matching 10 bases. The CDR3 has 16 amino acids. The germline V gene encodes CDR1 SGDLS and CDR2 YYNGEE. V lost 3 bases and J lost 3; bases outside the gene matches: 7. The CDR3 protein is CASSDRAGGKTDTQYF. CDR3 DNA: TGTGCCAGCAGCGACCGAGCGGGAGGGAAAACAGATACGCAGTATTTT.